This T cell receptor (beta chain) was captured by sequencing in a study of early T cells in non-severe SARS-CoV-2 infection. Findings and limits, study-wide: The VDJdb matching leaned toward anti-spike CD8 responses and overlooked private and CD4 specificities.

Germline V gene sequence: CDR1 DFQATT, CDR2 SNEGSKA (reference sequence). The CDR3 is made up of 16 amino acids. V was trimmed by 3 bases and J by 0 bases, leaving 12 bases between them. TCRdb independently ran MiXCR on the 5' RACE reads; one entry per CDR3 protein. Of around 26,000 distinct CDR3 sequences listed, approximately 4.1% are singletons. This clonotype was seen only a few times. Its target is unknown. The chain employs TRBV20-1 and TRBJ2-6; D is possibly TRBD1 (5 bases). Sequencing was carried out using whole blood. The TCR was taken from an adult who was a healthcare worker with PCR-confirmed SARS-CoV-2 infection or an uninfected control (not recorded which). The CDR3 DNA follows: TGCAGTGCTAGGATAGGGGATCCCTCTGGGGCCAACGTCCTGACTTTC. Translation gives CSARIGDPSGANVLTF.